The 15 T cell receptor beta chains in this list originate from one sample, sequenced in a study of T cell responses to AZD1222 COVID-19 vaccine. Here immunoSEQ multiplex PCR was the method, and the copy in TCRdb shows in-frame clones only, minus some. The sample holds around 120,000 clones, approximately 86% seen once. Specimen: peripheral blood, collected on day 0 of AZD1222 vaccination. The receptors come from an adult in good health.

The chain couples TRBV19 to TRBJ1-5; the match to TRBD1 covers 8 bases. From germline, CDR1 is LNHDA and CDR2 SQIVND (reference sequence). This CDR3 spans 15 amino acids. The V gene end was trimmed by 5 bases and the J gene end by 6 bases; junction bases not matched to a gene: 9. CDR3 loop: CASSGGQGRTQPQHF. CDR3 sequence (DNA): TGTGCCAGTAGTGGAGGACAGGGACGAACTCAGCCCCAGCATTTT.

This clone appeared once. This sequence joins TRBV7-4 and TRBJ2-1; 10 nucleotides align to TRBD2. Germline trimming cut 4 bases from V and 7 bases from J; bases unmatched to any gene: 13. CDR1 is SGHVT and CDR2 is SQSDAQ in the germline V gene. The CDR3 has 17 amino acids. Written as DNA, the CDR3 is TGTGCCAGCAGCTCCCAGCGGGGGGGCCTGGTTCATAATGAGCAGTTCTTC. It is translated as CASSSQRGGLVHNEQFF.

The chain carries TRBV27 and TRBJ1-2; 12 bases are shared with TRBD1. Germline assignment: CDR1 MNHEY and CDR2 SMNVEV (reference sequence). CDR3 size: 17 residues. V lost 0 bases and J lost 3; bases outside the gene matches: 5. In DNA, the CDR3 is TGTGCCAGCAGTTTATCTGGGACAGGGGGCCCATACTATGGCTACACCTTC. Translated, it gives CASSLSGTGGPYYGYTF.

This clone was picked up one time. V is TRBV18 and J is TRBJ1-1, with no clear D. The CDR3 is 14 amino acids. Between the trimmed V and J ends, which lost 3 bases and 0 bases, there was a span of 8 bases. Germline-derived CDR1 and CDR2 are KGHSH and LQKENI. CDR3 region: CASSPLALNTEAFF. The CDR3 region has the DNA TGTGCCAGCTCACCCTTGGCCTTGAACACTGAAGCTTTCTTT.

CDR3 region: CASSLSGGTGELFF. CDR3 DNA: TGTGCCAGCAGCCTGAGCGGGGGGACCGGGGAGCTGTTTTTT. The V and J genes are TRBV5-4 and TRBJ2-2, with 9 bases lining up with TRBD2. CDR3 length: 14 residues. Unmatched junction bases numbered 3, after V lost 4 bases and J lost 5 bases. Germline V gives CDR1 SGHNT, CDR2 YYREEE (reference sequence).

V gene TRBV4-2 combines with J gene TRBJ1-5; 8 bases agree with TRBD1. V trimming: 3 bases; J trimming: 7 bases; junction bases outside the gene matches: 8. CDR3 length: 15 residues. Germline CDR1 is LGHNA and CDR2 is YNFKEQ. The DNA for the CDR3 is TGTGCCAGCAGCCAGGGGACAGGAACCGGGCAGCCCCAGCATTTT. This sequence encodes CASSQGTGTGQPQHF.

The chain recombines TRBV6-5 with TRBJ2-7; possible D gene TRBD1, 5 bases. The germline V gene encodes CDR1 MNHEY and CDR2 SVGAGI. This CDR3 spans 13 amino acids. Trimming cost V 8 bases and J 2 bases, with 13 bases left between them. CDR3 DNA: TGTGCCAGCCGAGCAGGGCCACCCTACGAGCAGTACTTC. This gives the protein CASRAGPPYEQYF.

The chain employs TRBV30 and TRBJ2-1, with TRBD2 as a possible D gene (7 bases). This CDR3 is 18 amino acids long. The ends were cut back, 1 base at V and 3 bases at J, with 22 bases in the middle. CDR1 is GTSNPN, CDR2 SVGIG, per germline (reference sequence). The CDR3: CAWSGLGGTRVYYNEQFF. DNA of the CDR3: TGTGCCTGGAGTGGGCTCGGGGGGACACGAGTCTACTACAATGAGCAGTTCTTC.

V is TRBV7-9 and J is TRBJ1-2; D perhaps matches TRBD1 (6 bases). The ends were cut back, 4 bases at V and 2 bases at J, with 14 bases in the middle. Germline V gene data show CDR1 as SEHNR and CDR2 as FQNEAQ (reference sequence). The CDR3 runs to 15 residues. The DNA of the CDR3 is TGTGCCAGCAGCTCGATGAGGACAGCCAACTATGGCTACACCTTC. Protein: CASSSMRTANYGYTF.

This clone was picked up one time. The chain carries TRBV27 and TRBJ1-1, with unresolved D. Germline V CDR1 and CDR2: MNHEY, SMNVEV (reference sequence). The length of the CDR3 is 13 residues. V was shortened by 4 bases and J by 3 bases, with 9 bases between the two germline ends. The CDR3 loop is CASSYGQYTEAFF. In nucleotides, the CDR3 is TGTGCCAGCAGTTATGGGCAATACACTGAAGCTTTCTTT.

The chain has TRBV7-2 and TRBJ1-6, with 7 bases lining up with TRBD1. The CDR3 is made up of 15 amino acids. The V segment lost 5 bases and the J segment 7 bases; nucleotides outside the gene matches: 8. CDR1 is SGHTA and CDR2 is FQGNSA in the germline V gene. CDR3 sequence (DNA): TGTGCCAGCAGCCGGCGGGACAGAGACAATTCACCCCTCCACTTT. Its translation: CASSRRDRDNSPLHF.

The chain recombines TRBV4-1 with TRBJ1-2, with 7 bases aligning to TRBD1. The CDR3 sequence is 16 residues long. Germline assignment: CDR1 MGHRA and CDR2 YSYEKL. The trim removed 0 bases at V and 9 bases at J, leaving 13 bases unmatched. The CDR3 here is CASSQDEGAPIWSYTF. Written as DNA, the CDR3 is TGCGCCAGCAGCCAAGATGAGGGGGCTCCTATATGGAGCTACACCTTC.

The chain has TRBV7-2 and TRBJ1-5; weak D call: TRBD1 (5 bases). The CDR3 is 16 amino acids. V was pared by 1 base and J by 3 bases, with 13 bases between. Germline CDR1 and CDR2: SGHTA and FQGNSA. The CDR3 spells CASSLVAGRPNQPQHF. The CDR3 nucleotides are TGTGCCAGCAGCTTAGTGGCAGGGCGCCCCAATCAGCCCCAGCATTTT.

This clone was observed a single time. The V call is TRBV7-2, the J call TRBJ1-2, with D uncertain. In germline, CDR1 is SGHTA, CDR2 FQGNSA. The V end was cut by 1 base, the J end by 6 bases, with 18 bases between. The CDR3 spans 16 residues. The CDR3 DNA sequence: TGTGCCAGCAGCTTAGTTTTGCAGAAAACCGTTAATGGCTACACCTTC. Its protein product is CASSLVLQKTVNGYTF.

The genes are TRBV28 and TRBJ2-1, with D perhaps matching TRBD1 (5 bases). This CDR3 has 16 residues. V dropped 2 bases and J dropped 0 bases, with 11 bases sitting between them. Germline loops: CDR1 MDHEN, CDR2 SYDVKM. CDR3 protein: CASSLIEDISYNEQFF. The CDR3 DNA reads TGTGCCAGCAGTTTAATAGAGGACATCTCCTACAATGAGCAGTTCTTC.